These 25 T cell receptor beta chains were all obtained from the same sample, sequenced in a study of T cells in Graves' hyperthyroidism and ophthalmopathy (dated by TCRdb to about 2019). Libraries were built with multiplex PCR. Sequenced using an Illumina HiSeq 2000. The TCR beta CDR3 regions were amplified from the RNA transcripts. A first-round RT-PCR of the TCR CDR3 used the HTBI primer set with the Qiagen OneStep RT-PCR kit. TCRdb passed the public sequencing reads through fastp at Q25 and MiXCR, retaining productive beta sequences. Rows matching on CDR3 protein sequence are summarized as one entry with the most common DNA and genes. For this sample the table gives about 500,000 distinct CDR3 sequences, of which around 15% were detected only once. Less than 20% of the sample is in the top ten clones. The specimen sequenced was blood. The source is a woman between 18 and 29 years old with Graves' hyperthyroidism.

This clonotype has a count of ten or more. This chain joins TRBV30 and TRBJ2-7; TRBD2 matches at 8 bases. CDR1 and CDR2 from the germline V gene are GTSNPN and SVGIG (reference sequence). This CDR3 comprises 13 residues. The trim removed 4 bases at V and 6 bases at J, leaving 8 bases unmatched. The CDR3 DNA reads as TGTGCCTGGACCCAAGGTGCGGGGGGCGAGCAGTACTTC. As protein: CAWTQGAGGEQYF.

This clonotype was seen a few times. The rearrangement links TRBV20-1 to TRBJ1-1; D not resolved. Germline-derived CDR1 and CDR2 are DFQATT and SNEGSKA (reference sequence). The CDR3 consists of 16 residues. Trimming pared 2 bases from V and 0 bases from J, leaving 16 bases between. CDR3 nucleotide sequence: TGCAGTGCTAGATATTACTCCCGGGTCATGAACACTGAAGCTTTCTTT. Its protein product is CSARYYSRVMNTEAFF.

This clonotype was recorded at least ten times. The chain joins TRBV12-3 or TRBV12-4 to TRBJ2-2; D is unclear. The CDR3 contains 12 residues. Between the trimmed V and J ends, which lost 6 bases and 8 bases, there was a span of 10 bases. For the CDR3, the DNA is TGTGCCAGCAGCCCGTACTTGGGGGAGCTGTTTTTT. Encoded protein: CASSPYLGELFF.

This clonotype appeared many times. The chain is built from TRBV6-1 and TRBJ1-2; 9 nucleotides match TRBD1. V gave up 6 bases and J gave up 8 bases; unmatched junction bases: 4. The CDR3 is 12 residues long. Germline loops: CDR1 MNHNS, CDR2 SASEGT. The CDR3 reads CASSGDRAGYTF. The CDR3 region has the DNA TGTGCCAGCAGCGGGGACAGGGCAGGCTACACCTTC.

This clonotype was recorded at least ten times. This chain connects TRBV12-3 or TRBV12-4 to TRBJ1-5; D may be TRBD1 (6 bases). V lost 3 bases to trimming and J lost 7 bases, with 16 bases between them. The CDR3 length is 15 residues. The CDR3 sequence: CASSLGRGREQPQHF. CDR3 in DNA: TGTGCCAGCAGTTTGGGCAGGGGTAGAGAGCAGCCCCAGCATTTT.

This clonotype was recorded many times. This chain links TRBV19 with TRBJ2-1, with TRBD2 matching 8 bases. CDR1 is LNHDA, CDR2 SQIVND, per germline (reference sequence). The CDR3 extends over 16 amino acids. The V and J ends lost 3 bases and 2 bases, in that order; junction bases with no gene match: 6. CDR3: CASSIPGLETYNEQFF. The CDR3 DNA reads as TGTGCCAGTAGTATCCCGGGACTAGAGACCTACAATGAGCAGTTCTTC.

This clonotype was recorded many times. The V call is TRBV3-1, the J call TRBJ1-1, with unresolved D. CDR1 LGHDT and CDR2 YNNKEL come from the germline V gene (reference sequence). The CDR3 consists of 15 residues. Trimming pared 4 bases from V and 1 base from J, leaving 13 bases between. The CDR3: CASSPTDLTNTEAFF. The DNA of the CDR3 is TGTGCCAGCAGCCCAACTGATTTAACGAACACTGAAGCTTTCTTT.

The chain uses TRBV2 and TRBJ1-5; D remains unclear. The CDR3 runs 15 residues. CDR1 is SNHLY and CDR2 is FYNNEI in the germline V gene. V was shortened by 7 bases and J by 3 bases, with 16 bases between the two germline ends. The DNA of the CDR3 is TGTGCCAGCAAGGACCCCGAGCATCCCAATCAGCCCCAGCATTTT. It yields the protein CASKDPEHPNQPQHF. Together with reference TRBV2 and TRBJ1-5, the CDR3 gives the full variable domain: EPEVTQTPSHQVTQMGQEVILRCVPISNHLYFYWYRQILGQKVEFLVSFYNNEISEKSEIFDDQFSVERPDGSNFTLKIRSTKLEDSAMYFCASKDPEHPNQPQHFGDGTRLSIL.

Comment on this clonotype: Possible read error: a much larger clone is one base away. Since no conserved phenylalanine or tryptophan closes the CDR3, a read error is the likely cause. The chain joins TRBV25-1 to TRBJ2-5, with D perhaps given as TRBD1 or TRBD2 (6 bases each). This CDR3 contains 14 residues. Trimming stripped 6 bases from V and 3 bases from J, with 14 bases between. Germline V gives CDR1 MGHDK, CDR2 SYGVNS. The CDR3 DNA follows: TGTGCCAGCAGGCCCTCGGGGGCCAAAGAGACCCAGTACTCC. Protein sequence: CASRPSGAKETQYS.

This clonotype was observed at least ten times. The rearrangement uses TRBV6-1 and TRBJ2-7; TRBD2 might be the D (5 bases). V shed 6 bases and J shed 2 bases, with 8 bases lying between them. The CDR3 has 12 amino acids. Germline V gene lookup returns CDR1 MNHNS and CDR2 SASEGT. The CDR3 nucleotides read TGTGCCAGCAGGAGCGGAGCCTACGAGCAGTACGTC. It yields the protein CASRSGAYEQYV.

V is TRBV6-1 and J is TRBJ1-5, with D perhaps TRBD1 (6 bases). CDR1 is MNHNS, CDR2 SASEGT, per germline. The V gene lost 7 bases and the J gene lost 7 bases, with 11 bases spanning the gap. The CDR3 is made up of 12 amino acids. CDR3 sequence (DNA): TGTGCCAGCACAGGGGAAGAACAGCCCCAGCATTTT. This sequence encodes CASTGEEQPQHF.

This clonotype appeared many times. V usage is TRBV6-1 and J usage is TRBJ2-7, with a tentative D call TRBD2 (5 bases). The CDR3 is 15 residues long. Deletions cut 9 bases from V and 0 bases from J, with 18 bases between. CDR1 and CDR2 from the germline V gene are MNHNS and SASEGT. The CDR3 loop is CASERALLSSYEQYF. For the CDR3, the DNA is TGTGCCAGTGAGAGGGCCCTCTTGAGCTCCTACGAGCAGTACTTC.

In its sample, this clonotype was seen many times. This chain joins TRBV5-1 and TRBJ2-1; 12 bases agree with TRBD1. V was clipped by 5 bases and J by 6 bases; unmatched bases: 6. The CDR3 extends over 15 amino acids. Germline V lookup: CDR1 SGHRS, CDR2 YFSETQ. For the CDR3, the DNA is TGCGCCAGCAGACCCCGGGACAGGGGGCGCAATGAGCAGTTCTTC. Protein: CASRPRDRGRNEQFF.

This clonotype showed up many times. The V call is TRBV9, the J call TRBJ2-2; no clear D gene. The V gene lost 1 base and the J gene lost 0 bases, with 7 bases spanning the gap. Germline assignment: CDR1 SGDLS and CDR2 YYNGEE. CDR3 size: 15 residues. For the CDR3, the DNA is TGTGCCAGCAGCGTATACAGATCGAACACCGGGGAGCTGTTTTTT. It encodes CASSVYRSNTGELFF.

V gene TRBV4-1 combines with J gene TRBJ2-1, with TRBD2 matching over 10 bases. Germline CDR1 MGHRA, CDR2 YSYEKL. J gave up 8 bases and V 0 bases, and 13 bases lay outside the gene matches. The CDR3 has 18 residues. The CDR3 DNA reads as TGCGCCAGCAGCCAAGAGAAGGCCCCTAGCGGGAGAAGGGATGAGCAGTTCTTC. It yields the protein CASSQEKAPSGRRDEQFF.

This rearrangement joins TRBV29-1 to TRBJ1-2; D remains ambiguous. Trimming left V 3 bases short and J 7 bases short, with 9 bases between. This CDR3 is built from 11 residues. CDR1 is SQVTM and CDR2 is ANQGSEA in the germline V gene. The CDR3 is CSVDRGSGYTF. CDR3 sequence (DNA): TGCAGCGTTGATCGGGGAAGTGGCTACACCTTC.

This chain connects TRBV5-1 to TRBJ2-1, with a weak D call TRBD2 (6 bases). This CDR3 contains 18 residues. Germline CDR1 is SGHRS and CDR2 is YFSETQ. The V end lost 1 base, the J end lost 2 bases, and 19 bases lay between the germline ends. CDR3 residues: CASSLYRDSSLAYNEQFF. DNA for the CDR3: TGCGCCAGCAGCTTGTACCGGGACTCCTCCCTCGCCTACAATGAGCAGTTCTTC.

This chain uses TRBV24-1 with TRBJ1-2; perhaps TRBD1 as D (5 bases). Germline CDR1 and CDR2: KGHDR and SFDVKD. The V gene lost 5 bases and the J gene lost 4 bases, with 19 bases spanning the gap. The CDR3 contains 16 residues. CDR3 sequence reads: CATSAGVREGSYGYTF. CDR3 in DNA: TGTGCCACCAGTGCGGGGGTCAGGGAAGGATCCTATGGCTACACCTTC.

This clonotype was recorded at least ten times. V and J are TRBV7-3 and TRBJ2-2, with no clear D. Germline CDR1 SGHTA, CDR2 FQGTGA. This CDR3 has 14 amino acids. V was trimmed by 5 bases and J by 3 bases, leaving 10 bases between them. CDR3 bases: TGTGCCAGCAGCCCCGCTGAACACACCGGGGAGCTGTTTTTT. Amino acids: CASSPAEHTGELFF. Together with reference TRBV7-3 and TRBJ2-2, the CDR3 gives the full variable domain: GAGVSQTPSNKVTEKGKYVELRCDPISGHTALYWYRQSLGQGPEFLIYFQGTGAADDSGLPNDRFFAVRPEGSVSTLKIQRTERGDSAVYLCASSPAEHTGELFFGEGSRLTVL.

This clonotype was recorded many times. The chain combines TRBV5-5 with TRBJ2-5, with 8 bases that match TRBD2. Germline values: CDR1 SGHKS, CDR2 YYEKEE (reference sequence). V trimming: 4 bases; J trimming: 5 bases; junction bases outside the gene matches: 7. The CDR3 is 14 residues long. CDR3 protein: CASSLGRAGETQYF. In DNA form, the CDR3 reads TGTGCCAGCAGCCTCGGGAGGGCCGGGGAGACCCAGTACTTC.

This clonotype showed up many times. CDR3 nucleotide sequence: TGTGCCAGCAGTTCAGCAGTAGCGGGATTCTCCTACGAGCAGTACTTC. This codes for CASSSAVAGFSYEQYF. The rearrangement joins TRBV6-2 or TRBV6-3 to TRBJ2-7; 8 nucleotides match TRBD2. In germline, CDR1 is MNHEY, CDR2 SVGEGT. V was pared by 4 bases and J by 0 bases, with 8 bases of the junction left unmatched. The CDR3 runs 16 residues.

This clonotype occurred a few times. The V and J genes are TRBV11-1 and TRBJ2-1; D is unclear. Germline lookup yields CDR1 SGHAT and CDR2 FQDESV (reference sequence). V lost 5 bases and J lost 9, with 20 bases in between. The CDR3 is 15 amino acids. Written as DNA, the CDR3 is TGTGCCAGCAGCCCCCTAATTGCTTTACAAGGTGAGCAGTTCTTC. This gives the protein CASSPLIALQGEQFF. The whole variable domain, remainder taken from reference TRBV11-1 and TRBJ2-1, is EAEVAQSPRYKITEKSQAVAFWCDPISGHATLYWYRQILGQGPELLVQFQDESVVDDSQLPKDRFSAERLKGVDSTLKIQPAELGDSAMYLCASSPLIALQGEQFFGPGTRLTVL.

Points on this clonotype: This could be a read error, since a much larger clone is one nucleotide away. The chain joins TRBV20-1 to TRBJ2-1; possibly TRBD2 for D (5 bases). This CDR3 spans 15 amino acids. Germline V CDR1 and CDR2: DFQATT, SNEGSKA (reference sequence). The DNA of the CDR3 is TGCAGTGCTAGAGACCCGGGGAGCTCCTACAATGAGCACTTCTTC. Translating it yields CSARDPGSSYNEHFF.

V is TRBV10-3 and J is TRBJ2-1, with D possibly TRBD2 on 6 matching bases. Trimming pared 0 bases from V and 3 bases from J, leaving 12 bases between. Per germline, CDR1 ENHRY and CDR2 SYGVKD. This CDR3 has 16 residues. The CDR3 DNA sequence: TGTGCCATCAGTGAGTCGAGTAGCGGTTTCTACAATGAGCAGTTCTTC. Encoded protein: CAISESSSGFYNEQFF.

In the case of this clonotype: This may stem from a read error, because a much larger clone lies one nucleotide away. V gene TRBV2 combines with J gene TRBJ1-2; no firm D call. The CDR3 has 13 amino acids. Trimming stripped 4 bases from V and 4 bases from J, with 10 bases between. Germline V gene lookup returns CDR1 SNHLY and CDR2 FYNNEI. Here the CDR3 reads CASSGWVIYGYTF. In DNA, the CDR3 is TGTGCCAGCAGTGGATGGGTAATCTATGGCTACACCTTC. The entire variable domain, with the rest obtained from reference TRBV2 and TRBJ1-2, is as follows: EPEVTQTPSHQVTQMGQEVILRCVPISNHLYFYWYRQILGQKVEFLVSFYNNEISEKSEIFDDQFSVERPDGSNFTLKIRSTKLEDSAMYFCASSGWVIYGYTFGSGTRLTVV.